This is a list of T cell receptor beta chains from one sample in a study of blood T cell repertoires in COVID-19. Profiled with immunoSEQ multiplex PCR; TCRdb holds only in-frame clones, not every one. The sample lists about 360,000 clones, 70% to 90% seen once, with 1% to 1.5% in the top ten. Sequenced material: PBMCs or T cells enriched from blood (not recorded which). These receptors originate from a man between 25 and 39 years old who had recovered from COVID-19. Each CDR3 is given with its conserved first and last residue.

V gene: TRBV2
J gene: TRBJ2-5
CDR3 protein: CASSPNRETQYF

V gene: TRBV28
J gene: TRBJ1-2
CDR3 protein: CASLSGQLLYGYTF

V gene: TRBV13
J gene: TRBJ2-1
CDR3 protein: CASSLDHSYNEQFF

V gene: TRBV15
J gene: TRBJ2-5
CDR3 protein: CATSKDPVIGETQYF

V gene: TRBV5-4
J gene: TRBJ1-1
CDR3 protein: CASSSQGNGAEAFF

V gene: TRBV13
J gene: TRBJ2-1
CDR3 protein: CASSPDRGSSYNEQFF

V gene: TRBV4-1
J gene: TRBJ1-2
CDR3 protein: CASSQVGGDRGLYGYTF

V gene: TRBV14
J gene: TRBJ1-2
CDR3 protein: CASSQNRGLDGYTF

V gene: TRBV5-1
J gene: TRBJ1-1
CDR3 protein: CASSVWADNTEAFF

V gene: TRBV7-9
J gene: TRBJ2-7
CDR3 protein: CASSSRDRAFYEQYF

V gene: TRBV4-1
J gene: TRBJ2-7
CDR3 protein: CASSLGTSGVYEQYF

V gene: TRBV20-1
J gene: TRBJ1-3
CDR3 protein: CSASQVRGNTIYF

V gene: TRBV6-5
J gene: TRBJ1-1
CDR3 protein: CASRLTGFTEAFF

V gene: TRBV25-1
J gene: TRBJ2-7
CDR3 protein: CASSDISPGTGSGYEQYF

V gene: TRBV6-6
J gene: TRBJ1-4
CDR3 protein: CASRSQGATNEKLFF

V gene: TRBV4-2
J gene: TRBJ1-5
CDR3 protein: CASSQGGLSNQPQHF

V gene: TRBV18
J gene: TRBJ2-3
CDR3 protein: CASSPRPGLQDTQYF

V gene: TRBV2
J gene: TRBJ2-3
CDR3 protein: CAHRDREADTQYF

V gene: TRBV7-2
J gene: TRBJ1-4
CDR3 protein: CASSIFRTDEKLFF

V gene: TRBV19
J gene: TRBJ1-2
CDR3 protein: CASSIRDRGDYGYTF

V gene: TRBV23-1
J gene: TRBJ1-5
CDR3 protein: CASSPSVDRGHNQPQHF

V gene: TRBV7-9
J gene: TRBJ1-1
CDR3 protein: CASSSQGREVNTEAFF

V gene: TRBV10-3
J gene: TRBJ2-1
CDR3 protein: CAIRGLAGVNEQFF

V gene: TRBV6-5
J gene: TRBJ1-2
CDR3 protein: CASSSPDRGDYGYTF

V gene: TRBV6-2/TRBV6-3
J gene: TRBJ1-2
CDR3 protein: CASRPRIAGQSSIGNLRDLYGYTF

V gene: TRBV6-5
J gene: TRBJ1-1
CDR3 protein: CASTGVTEAFF

V gene: TRBV7-9
J gene: TRBJ1-1
CDR3 protein: CASSKSGGGTEAFF

V gene: TRBV7-9
J gene: TRBJ1-3
CDR3 protein: CASSSWGGDSGNTIYF

V gene: TRBV4-3
J gene: TRBJ2-4
CDR3 protein: CASSQGTTLAKNIQYF

V gene: TRBV12-5
J gene: TRBJ2-7
CDR3 protein: CASGSTGEQYF

V gene: TRBV3-1/TRBV3-2
J gene: TRBJ1-6
CDR3 protein: CASSPQEQVHNSPLHF

V gene: TRBV6-2/TRBV6-3
J gene: TRBJ1-5
CDR3 protein: CASSYGQGNQPQHF

V gene: TRBV3-1/TRBV3-2
J gene: TRBJ1-5
CDR3 protein: CASSQGTTGDAGPQHF

V gene: TRBV9
J gene: TRBJ1-1
CDR3 protein: CASSVEQGATEAFF

V gene: TRBV6-6
J gene: TRBJ1-1
CDR3 protein: CASRGQGMRTEAFF

V gene: TRBV18
J gene: TRBJ2-2
CDR3 protein: CASSLGLQNTGELFF